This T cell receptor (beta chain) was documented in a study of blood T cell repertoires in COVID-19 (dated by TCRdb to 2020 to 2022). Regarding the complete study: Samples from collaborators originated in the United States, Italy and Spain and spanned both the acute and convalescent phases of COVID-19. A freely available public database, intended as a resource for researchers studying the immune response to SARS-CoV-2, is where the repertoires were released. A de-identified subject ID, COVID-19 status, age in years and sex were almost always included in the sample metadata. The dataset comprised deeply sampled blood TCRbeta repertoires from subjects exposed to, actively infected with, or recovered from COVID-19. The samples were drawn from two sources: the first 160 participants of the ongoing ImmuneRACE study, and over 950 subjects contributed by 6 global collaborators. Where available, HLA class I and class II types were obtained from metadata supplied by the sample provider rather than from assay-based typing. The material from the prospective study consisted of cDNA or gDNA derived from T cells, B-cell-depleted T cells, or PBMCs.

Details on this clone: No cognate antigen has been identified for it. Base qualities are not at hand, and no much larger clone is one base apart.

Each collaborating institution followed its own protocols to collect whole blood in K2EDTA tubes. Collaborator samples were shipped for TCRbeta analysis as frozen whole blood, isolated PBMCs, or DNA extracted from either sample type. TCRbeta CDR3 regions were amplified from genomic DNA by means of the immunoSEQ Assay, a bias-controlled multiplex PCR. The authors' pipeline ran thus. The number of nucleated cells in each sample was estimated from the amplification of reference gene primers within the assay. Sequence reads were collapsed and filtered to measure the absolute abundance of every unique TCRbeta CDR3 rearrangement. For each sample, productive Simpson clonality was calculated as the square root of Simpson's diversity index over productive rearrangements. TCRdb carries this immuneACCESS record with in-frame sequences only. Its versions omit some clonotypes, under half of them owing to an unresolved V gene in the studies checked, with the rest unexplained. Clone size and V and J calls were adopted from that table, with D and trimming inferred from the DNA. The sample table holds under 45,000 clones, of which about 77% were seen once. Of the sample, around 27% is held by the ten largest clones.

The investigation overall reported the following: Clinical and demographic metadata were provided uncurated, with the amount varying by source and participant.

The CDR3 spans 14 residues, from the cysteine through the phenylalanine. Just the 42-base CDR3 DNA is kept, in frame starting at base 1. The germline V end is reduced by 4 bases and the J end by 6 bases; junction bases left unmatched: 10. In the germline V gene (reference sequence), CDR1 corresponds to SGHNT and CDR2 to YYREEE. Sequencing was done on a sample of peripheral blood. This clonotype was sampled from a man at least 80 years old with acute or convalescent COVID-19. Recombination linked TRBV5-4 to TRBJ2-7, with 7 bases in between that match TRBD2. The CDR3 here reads CASSPTLTSFEQYF. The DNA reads TGTGCCAGCAGCCCCACCCTGACTAGCTTCGAGCAGTACTTC.